This is a list of T cell receptor beta chains from one sample in a study of blood T cell repertoires in COVID-19. Some clones are missing from TCRdb's copy, which holds only in-frame ones; the method was immunoSEQ multiplex PCR. The data hold about 92,000 clones, with around three quarters observed a single time. The specimen was peripheral blood. All receptors come from a woman aged 60-70 years in a cohort sampled during active or convalescent COVID-19. The CDR3 runs from the conserved cysteine through the conserved F or W. D genes are given only for firm matches. The listing skips clone size in some rows; elsewhere it reads once, few, many or a size class.

d_gene	abundance	v_gene	j_gene	CDR3nt	CDR3aa
TRBD2	-	TRBV5-1	TRBJ2-5	TGCGCCAGCAGCTTGGCTAGCGGGGGGGCAGAGACCCAGTACTTC	CASSLASGGAETQYF
TRBD2	few	TRBV25-1	TRBJ2-2	TGTGCCAGCAGTCGATTGACTAGCGGGGGAACCGGGGAGCTGTTTTTT	CASSRLTSGGTGELFF
-	-	TRBV7-2	TRBJ2-5	TGTGCCAGCAGCTTAGTTTTCATTTTGGAGACCCAGTACTTC	CASSLVFILETQYF
TRBD1	-	TRBV18	TRBJ2-5	TGTGCCAGCTCACCGGGACAGACCGCGGGGACCCAGTACTTC	CASSPGQTAGTQYF
TRBD1	few	TRBV7-8	TRBJ1-5	TGTGCCAGCAGCTTTTCAACAGGGGAGCTTGATCAGCCCCAGCATTTT	CASSFSTGELDQPQHF
-	once	TRBV19	TRBJ1-4	TGTGCCAGTAGCCCAGGGTATTCGAATGAAAAACTGTTTTTT	CASSPGYSNEKLFF
TRBD1	-	TRBV5-1	TRBJ2-1	TGCGCCAGCAGCTCCAACTCTCAGGGGGCGCACGAGCAGTTCTTC	CASSSNSQGAHEQFF
-	-	TRBV9	TRBJ1-2	TGTGCCAGCAGCTCGACCGACAGGTCTCCTAACTATGGCTACACCTTC	CASSSTDRSPNYGYTF
-	-	TRBV27	TRBJ2-1	TGTGCCAGCAGTTTCCCCCCCCCAGATTACAATGAGCAGTTCTTC	CASSFPPPDYNEQFF
-	-	TRBV6-4	TRBJ2-3	TGTGCCAGCAGTGTGGATGCGGGAGATACGCAGTATTTT	CASSVDAGDTQYF
-	-	TRBV4-1	TRBJ1-3	TGCGCCAGCAGCCAAGCGCGGGGCTCTGGAAACACCATATATTTT	CASSQARGSGNTIYF
-	-	TRBV7-8	TRBJ2-1	TGTGCCAGCAGCTTAGCGGCCGAACCGTCCAATGAGCAGTTCTTC	CASSLAAEPSNEQFF
TRBD2	-	TRBV5-1	TRBJ2-7	TGCGCCAGCAGCGGCGGGACTAGCGGTCTCCTGGAGCAGTACTTC	CASSGGTSGLLEQYF
TRBD1	few	TRBV2	TRBJ2-1	TGTGCCAGCAGTGATAGGACAGGGTCCTACAATGAGCAGTTCTTC	CASSDRTGSYNEQFF
TRBD1	-	TRBV3-1/TRBV3-2	TRBJ2-1	TGTGCCAGCAGCCAGACCGGGACAGGGGTATCGGATGAGCAGTTCTTC	CASSQTGTGVSDEQFF
TRBD1	-	TRBV27	TRBJ1-4	TGTGCCAGCAGTACCCGGACAGGTGAAAAACTGTTTTTT	CASSTRTGEKLFF
-	-	TRBV18	TRBJ2-6	TGTGCCAGCTCACCTAACGTGGTACGAGGGTCTGGGGCCAACGTCCTGACTTTC	CASSPNVVRGSGANVLTF
-	-	TRBV30	TRBJ1-6	TGTGCCTGGAGTGAACCAGGGGATTCACCCCTCCACTTT	CAWSEPGDSPLHF
-	once	TRBV6-5	TRBJ1-1	TGTGCCAGCATAATTCAGGGGAGTACTGAAGCTTTCTTT	CASIIQGSTEAFF
TRBD1	few	TRBV15	TRBJ1-5	TGTGCCACCAGCAGGACAGCGACAGGGTCGGGTCAGCCCCAGCATTTT	CATSRTATGSGQPQHF
TRBD2	-	TRBV5-4	TRBJ2-3	TGTGCCAGCAGCCACCTGACTAGCGTGGGCACAGATACGCAGTATTTT	CASSHLTSVGTDTQYF
-	-	TRBV5-4	TRBJ1-1	TGTGCCAGCAGCCCGTTAGGGGAGGGGAACACTGAAGCTTTCTTT	CASSPLGEGNTEAFF
-	many	TRBV19	TRBJ1-6	TGTGCCAGTAGTATGTCGCGGGGGCATAATTCACCCCTCCACTTT	CASSMSRGHNSPLHF
-	-	TRBV18	TRBJ1-6	TGTGCCAGCTCACCATGGCAGGGAAATTCACCCCTCCACTTT	CASSPWQGNSPLHF
-	-	TRBV9	TRBJ2-3	TGTGCCAGCAGCGTAGTACCAAAGGGGTTTGGAGATACGCAGTATTTT	CASSVVPKGFGDTQYF
-	-	TRBV19	TRBJ2-6	TGTGCCAGTAGTCCCGGTGGGGGGGCAGATGGGGCCAACGTCCTGACTTTC	CASSPGGGADGANVLTF
TRBD1	-	TRBV7-2	TRBJ2-5	TGTGCCAGCAGCTTAGCGGGACAGGGGCAAGAGACCCAGTACTTC	CASSLAGQGQETQYF
-	-	TRBV5-1	TRBJ2-1	TGCGCCAGCTCCACGGAGGGTGGCGGCCACAATGAGCAGTTCTTC	CASSTEGGGHNEQFF
TRBD2	-	TRBV6-5	TRBJ2-1	TGTGCGTCCGGGACTAGAGGCTACAATGAGCAGTTCTTC	CASGTRGYNEQFF
TRBD1	-	TRBV12-3/TRBV12-4	TRBJ2-5	TGTGCCAGCAACCGGGACAGCCAAGAGACCCAGTACTTC	CASNRDSQETQYF
TRBD1	-	TRBV18	TRBJ2-1	TGTGCCAGCTCACCCCCGGGACAGGCAGGCCATGAGCAGTTCTTC	CASSPPGQAGHEQFF
-	-	TRBV5-1	TRBJ2-3	TGCGCCAGCAGCCCCTCCTACCAACTTATTCATGCAGATACGCAGTATTTT	CASSPSYQLIHADTQYF
-	few	TRBV21-1	TRBJ1-6	TGTGCCAGCAGCAAAGGAGAACAGGGGGCTAGGAATTCACCCCTCCACTTT	CASSKGEQGARNSPLHF
-	-	TRBV9	TRBJ2-2	TGTGCCAGCAGCGTAGACCCCGGGGGAGGCGGGGAGCTGTTTTTT	CASSVDPGGGGELFF
TRBD1	-	TRBV29-1	TRBJ2-5	TGCAGCGCCGTAATAGGGACAGGGCGAGAGACCCAGTACTTC	CSAVIGTGRETQYF
TRBD1	-	TRBV6-2/TRBV6-3	TRBJ2-7	TGTGCCAGCAGTTACTCGGGACAGCCCTACGAGCAGTACTTC	CASSYSGQPYEQYF
-	once	TRBV30	TRBJ1-1	TGTGCCTGGAGCCCCGGGACACCGAACACTGAAGCTTTCTTT	CAWSPGTPNTEAFF
TRBD2	-	TRBV5-6	TRBJ2-5	TGTGCCAGCAGCACCGGACTAGCGGGGGGATTATACTTC	CASSTGLAGGLYF
-	-	TRBV12-3/TRBV12-4	TRBJ2-2	TGTGCCAGCAGTTTCAGGGTTGCCGGGGAGCTGTTTTTT	CASSFRVAGELFF
TRBD1	-	TRBV18	TRBJ1-5	TGTGCCAGCTCAGGACAGGTTATCAATCAGCCCCAGCATTTT	CASSGQVINQPQHF
TRBD1	-	TRBV30	TRBJ1-4	TGTGCCTGGAGTGCTGGGACAGAGAATGAAAAACTGTTTTTT	CAWSAGTENEKLFF
-	-	TRBV29-1	TRBJ1-2	TGCAGCGTTGAAGATACGCACTCCTATAACTATGGCTACACCTTC	CSVEDTHSYNYGYTF
TRBD1	-	TRBV18	TRBJ2-5	TGTGCCAGCTCTCGGGACAGGGGTAGGGAAGAGACCCAGTACTTC	CASSRDRGREETQYF
-	-	TRBV6-6	TRBJ1-5	TGTGCCAGCAGTTACGGCGGCAGGGGAGATCAGCCCCAGCATTTT	CASSYGGRGDQPQHF
-	few	TRBV19	TRBJ1-2	TGTGCCAGTAGTGACCCGACAGGAACCTATGGCTACACCTTC	CASSDPTGTYGYTF
-	-	TRBV5-4	TRBJ1-1	TGTGCCAGCAGCCCGATTGGGAGGGCTGTTGGCACTGAAGCTTTCTTT	CASSPIGRAVGTEAFF
-	-	TRBV24-1	TRBJ1-5	TGTGCCACCAGTGATACGCGAAGCAATCAGCCCCAGCATTTT	CATSDTRSNQPQHF
-	once	TRBV15	TRBJ1-1	TGTGCCACCAGCAGAGATCTTAGTCCGTACAACACTGAAGCTTTCTTT	CATSRDLSPYNTEAFF
TRBD1	-	TRBV4-3	TRBJ1-6	TGCGCCAGCAGCCAAGGACAGGGGGCTGGTTCACCCCTCCACTTT	CASSQGQGAGSPLHF
-	-	TRBV4-1	TRBJ2-2	TGCGCCAGCAGCCAGGGACTTAACACCGGGGAGCTGTTTTTT	CASSQGLNTGELFF
-	-	TRBV20-1	TRBJ2-7	TGCAGTGCTAGACAGGGTCTCAGTCGGTACTTC	CSARQGLSRYF
TRBD1	-	TRBV19	TRBJ2-2	TGTGCCAGTAGTATTTGGGACAGGGGGCGGACCGGGGAGCTGTTTTTT	CASSIWDRGRTGELFF
TRBD2	-	TRBV13	TRBJ2-7	TGTGCCAGCAGCACTAGCGGGGGGGATAACGAGCAGTACTTC	CASSTSGGDNEQYF